This entry describes one T cell receptor (beta chain). This sample is drawn from a study of CXCR3-negative and CXCR3-positive naive CD8 T cells. UMI-tagged TRB cDNA libraries were built via 5' RACE. TCRdb derives one entry per CDR3 protein from the 5' RACE reads, leaving out DNA. This listing includes tens of thousands of distinct CDR3 sequences. The clonotype originates from a human donor in good health. Some clones in this sample may be carry-over from other donors' samples. Sequenced sample: naive CXCR3- CD8+ T cells from blood. The subset was: CD45RO-CCR7+CD27+CD95- naive CD8+ T cells lacking CXCR3 (TNR3-).

CDR3 region: CASSVRDTDYEQYF. The chain joins TRBV5-1 to TRBJ2-7; TCRdb's D gene call, TRBD1, goes unchecked for lack of DNA. The germline CDR1 and CDR2 sequences are SGHRS and YFSETQ. The CDR3 totals 14 residues.